The 25 T cell receptor beta chains listed next were all sequenced from one sample in a study of blood T cell repertoires in COVID-19. Data came from immunoSEQ multiplex PCR; TCRdb stores just in-frame clones and leaves some out. The data show approximately 88,000 clones, 80% to 95% seen once. Specimen: peripheral blood. These receptors were taken from a woman between 50 and 59 years old in a cohort sampled during active COVID-19.

As DNA, the CDR3 is TGTGCCATCAGCCTCGCTCGGGGTAATAATGAAAAACTGTTTTTT. It codes for CAISLARGNNEKLFF. The V and J genes are TRBV10-3 and TRBJ1-4; no reliable D call. The CDR3 spans 15 residues. With 6 bases removed from V and 4 bases from J, the gap between germline ends came to 15 bases. Germline-derived CDR1 and CDR2 are ENHRY and SYGVKD.

The J gene is TRBJ1-5, the V gene TRBV6-5, with TRBD1 identical over 7 bases. This CDR3 spans 13 amino acids. Germline V CDR1 and CDR2: MNHEY, SVGAGI. V lost 8 bases to trimming and J lost 4 bases; unmatched junction nucleotides: 5. CDR3 loop: CASAAGGNQPQHF. The CDR3 nucleotides are TGTGCCAGCGCAGCAGGGGGAAATCAGCCCCAGCATTTT.

This clone was detected only a few times. The chain joins TRBV5-5 to TRBJ1-4; perhaps TRBD1 as D (5 bases). Trimming took off 0 bases at V and 5 bases at J, with 14 bases between the two ends. The germline V gene encodes CDR1 SGHKS and CDR2 YYEKEE (reference sequence). The CDR3 totals 16 residues. The CDR3 nucleotides are TGTGCCAGCAGCTTGGTCCTTCAGGGAATCAATGAAAAACTGTTTTTT. Amino acid sequence: CASSLVLQGINEKLFF.

This chain's CDR3 is CASSLYRMDTDTQYF. In DNA form, the CDR3 reads TGCGCCAGCAGCTTGTACAGGATGGACACAGATACGCAGTATTTT. This rearrangement joins TRBV5-1 to TRBJ2-3; D possibly corresponds to TRBD1 (5 bases). With 1 base removed from V and 2 bases from J, the gap between germline ends came to 11 bases. The germline V gene has CDR1 SGHRS and CDR2 YFSETQ. The CDR3 has 15 residues. The full variable domain, its missing parts supplied by reference TRBV5-1 and TRBJ2-3, is KAGVTQTPRYLIKTRGQQVTLSCSPISGHRSVSWYQQTPGQGLQFLFEYFSETQRNKGNFPGRFSGRQFSNSRSEMNVSTLELGDSALYLCASSLYRMDTDTQYFGPGTRLTVL.

This clone was found once. The gene calls are TRBV7-9 and TRBJ2-3; 9 bases are shared with TRBD2. J lost 4 bases, V lost 5 bases, and 4 bases had no gene match. Germline V CDR1 and CDR2: SEHNR, FQNEAQ (reference sequence). The CDR3 runs to 14 residues. This CDR3 reads CASSLSGGSDTQYF. The CDR3 DNA reads as TGTGCCAGCAGCCTGAGCGGGGGGTCAGATACGCAGTATTTT.

The J gene is TRBJ2-1, the V gene TRBV11-3; D remains unclear. This CDR3 has 12 residues. Between the trimmed V and J ends, which lost 5 bases and 12 bases, there was a span of 14 bases. Per the germline V gene, CDR1 is SGHNT and CDR2 is YENEEA. CDR3 DNA: TGTGCCAGCAGCCCCCAACCGTGGAGGCAGTTCTTC. Its translation is CASSPQPWRQFF.

The CDR3 protein is CAISGGRGYGYTF. DNA for the CDR3: TGTGCCATCAGTGGGGGCAGGGGTTATGGCTACACCTTC. The rearrangement joins TRBV10-3 to TRBJ1-2; maybe TRBD1 (6 bases). The CDR3 consists of 13 residues. Germline V CDR1 and CDR2: ENHRY, SYGVKD. V was trimmed by 4 bases and J by 5 bases, leaving 11 bases between them.

V usage is TRBV3-1 (or the pseudogene TRBV3-2) and J usage is TRBJ1-1, with D possibly matching TRBD1 (5 bases). Trimming took off 1 base at V and 3 bases at J, with 15 bases between the two ends. CDR1 is LGHDT, CDR2 YNNKEL, per germline (reference sequence). The CDR3 runs to 16 residues. CDR3 loop: CASSQGLGGLYTEAFF. The CDR3 DNA is TGTGCCAGCAGCCAAGGTTTGGGGGGTTTATACACTGAAGCTTTCTTT.

V and J are TRBV3-1 (or the pseudogene TRBV3-2) and TRBJ1-1, with D tentatively TRBD1 (5 bases). Germline V gene data show CDR1 as LGHDT and CDR2 as YNNKEL (reference sequence). Trimming pared 4 bases from V and 11 bases from J, leaving 14 bases between. The CDR3 is made up of 12 amino acids. CDR3 nucleotides: TGTGCCAGCAGCCCGGACACCTCCCATGCTTTCTTT. Translated, it gives CASSPDTSHAFF.

This chain connects TRBV11-2 to TRBJ2-3; 7 positions agree with TRBD1. The V gene end was trimmed by 5 bases and the J gene end by 4 bases; junction bases not matched to a gene: 9. The germline gives CDR1 SGHAT, CDR2 FQNNGV. This CDR3 has 15 residues. CDR3 protein: CASSQQGDRADTQYF. CDR3 coding DNA: TGTGCCAGCAGCCAGCAGGGGGATCGCGCAGATACGCAGTATTTT.

J is TRBJ1-4 and V is TRBV19, with 9 bases lining up with TRBD1. V shed 6 bases and J 6 bases; nucleotides not matched to a gene: 5. Germline CDR1 is LNHDA and CDR2 is SQIVND (reference sequence). CDR3 length: 14 residues. DNA for the CDR3: TGTGCCAGTAGAGAGGACAGGGGAGATGAAAAACTGTTTTTT. It translates to CASREDRGDEKLFF.

V is TRBV6-2 or TRBV6-3 and J is TRBJ2-1, with D unresolved. The germline CDR1 and CDR2 sequences are MNHEY and SVGEGT. Deletions cut 2 bases from V and 1 base from J, with 6 bases between. The CDR3 is 14 amino acids. The CDR3 bases are TGTGCCAGCAGTTACGTCTCTTCCTACAATGAGCAGTTCTTC. Encoded protein: CASSYVSSYNEQFF.

The rearrangement links TRBV28 to TRBJ2-1, with 8 nucleotides matching TRBD2. Germline V gene data show CDR1 as MDHEN and CDR2 as SYDVKM. V shed 8 bases, J shed 1 base, and the junction held 1 base outside the gene matches. The CDR3 spans 13 residues. The CDR3 region is CASGGRSYNEQFF. The CDR3 DNA reads as TGTGCCAGCGGCGGGAGGTCCTACAATGAGCAGTTCTTC.

The chain uses TRBV9 and TRBJ1-2, with unresolved D. This CDR3 comprises 15 residues. CDR1 and CDR2 (germline): SGDLS, YYNGEE. The V gene lost 2 bases and the J gene lost 7 bases, with 18 bases spanning the gap. This CDR3 reads CASSVVDAGISGYTF. For the CDR3, the DNA is TGTGCCAGCAGCGTCGTAGATGCGGGCATCAGTGGCTACACCTTC. Based on the CDR3 plus reference TRBV9 and TRBJ1-2, the full variable domain is DSGVTQTPKHLITATGQRVTLRCSPRSGDLSVYWYQQSLDQGLQFLIQYYNGEERAKGNILERFSAQQFPDLHSELNLSSLELGDSALYFCASSVVDAGISGYTFGSGTRLTVV.

V and J are TRBV5-1 and TRBJ2-3; 7 nucleotides line up with TRBD2. V lost 2 bases to trimming and J lost 0 bases; unmatched junction nucleotides: 3. The length of the CDR3 is 15 residues. CDR1 SGHRS and CDR2 YFSETQ come from the germline V gene. DNA for the CDR3: TGCGCCAGCAGCTTAGCGGGGAAAAGCACAGATACGCAGTATTTT. Its protein is CASSLAGKSTDTQYF. Full variable domain (remainder filled in from reference TRBV5-1 and TRBJ2-3): KAGVTQTPRYLIKTRGQQVTLSCSPISGHRSVSWYQQTPGQGLQFLFEYFSETQRNKGNFPGRFSGRQFSNSRSEMNVSTLELGDSALYLCASSLAGKSTDTQYFGPGTRLTVL.

The chain combines TRBV19 with TRBJ2-3; a possible D gene is TRBD1 (6 bases). CDR3 length equals 14 residues. V was pared by 4 bases and J by 2 bases, with 10 bases between. Germline V CDR1 and CDR2: LNHDA, SQIVND (reference sequence). The CDR3 DNA follows: TGTGCCAGTAGTAGGGGGCCTTACACAGATACGCAGTATTTT. Protein product: CASSRGPYTDTQYF.

The chain carries TRBV21-1 and TRBJ2-3; the table's D call, TRBD2, has no DNA check behind it. TRBV21-1 is flagged as a pseudogene. The CDR3 loop spans 18 amino acids. CDR3 nucleotides: TGTGCCAGCAGCAAATACGAGCGGGGCGATTCTAGCACAGATACGCAGTATTTT. Its protein product is CASSKYERGDSSTDTQYF.

This chain joins TRBV3-1 (or the pseudogene TRBV3-2) and TRBJ1-3; 9 bases map to TRBD1. There are 17 residues in the CDR3. In germline, CDR1 is LGHDT, CDR2 YNNKEL (reference sequence). With V trimmed by 3 bases and J by 0 bases, 6 bases remained unmatched. DNA for the CDR3: TGTGCCAGCAGCCAGGGACAGGGAAGGTTCTCTGGAAACACCATATATTTT. Residues: CASSQGQGRFSGNTIYF.

The chain uses TRBV5-1 and TRBJ2-7; perhaps TRBD1 as D (6 bases). The CDR3 totals 15 residues. V was shortened by 0 bases and J by 0 bases, with 10 bases between the two germline ends. The germline gives CDR1 SGHRS, CDR2 YFSETQ. The CDR3 DNA is TGCGCCAGCAGCTTGGCGGGACAACGCTCCTACGAGCAGTACTTC. Amino acids: CASSLAGQRSYEQYF.

The CDR3 DNA reads as TGTGCCAGCTCACCTGCGATGAACACTGAAGCTTTCTTT. Its translation is CASSPAMNTEAFF. This rearrangement joins TRBV18 to TRBJ1-1; D gene ambiguous. Trimming left V 3 bases short and J 0 bases short, with 5 bases between. The CDR3 covers 13 residues. Per the germline V gene, CDR1 is KGHSH and CDR2 is LQKENI.

This rearrangement joins TRBV18 to TRBJ1-1; D not certain. Per the germline V gene, CDR1 is KGHSH and CDR2 is LQKENI. The CDR3 consists of 13 residues. The V gene lost 2 bases and the J gene lost 3 bases, with 7 bases spanning the gap. This chain's CDR3 is CASSPNSDTEAFF. The CDR3 region has the DNA TGTGCCAGCTCACCAAACTCGGACACTGAAGCTTTCTTT.

The V call is TRBV18, the J call TRBJ1-1, with 7 bases that match TRBD1. V dropped 3 bases and J dropped 2; count of bases not matched to a gene: 3. CDR3 length: 14 residues. Germline CDR1 and CDR2: KGHSH and LQKENI. CDR3 nucleotides: TGTGCCAGCTCACCTGACAGGGCCAACACTGAAGCTTTCTTT. Protein product: CASSPDRANTEAFF. Full variable domain (remainder filled in from reference TRBV18 and TRBJ1-1): NAGVMQNPRHLVRRRGQEARLRCSPMKGHSHVYWYRQLPEEGLKFMVYLQKENIIDESGMPKERFSAEFPKEGPSILRIQQVVRGDSAAYFCASSPDRANTEAFFGQGTRLTVV.

The gene calls are TRBV7-3 and TRBJ2-1, with 11 positions matching TRBD2. CDR3 size: 15 residues. In germline, CDR1 is SGHTA, CDR2 FQGTGA. Trimming took 5 bases from V and 7 from J; bases not matched to a gene: 7. The CDR3 is CASSVLAGVVNEQFF. The CDR3 DNA follows: TGTGCCAGCAGCGTACTAGCGGGAGTCGTTAATGAGCAGTTCTTC. The full variable domain, with the rest looked up from reference TRBV7-3 and TRBJ2-1, is GAGVSQTPSNKVTEKGKYVELRCDPISGHTALYWYRQSLGQGPEFLIYFQGTGAADDSGLPNDRFFAVRPEGSVSTLKIQRTERGDSAVYLCASSVLAGVVNEQFFGPGTRLTVL.

This clone was seen only once. This chain links TRBV7-9 with TRBJ1-2; weak D call: TRBD1 (5 bases). Looked up from germline, CDR1 is SEHNR and CDR2 is FQNEAQ (reference sequence). The length of the CDR3 is 12 residues. The V end lost 5 bases, the J end lost 4 bases, and 8 bases lay between the germline ends. CDR3 sequence (DNA): TGTGCCAGCAGCCCGACAGTCTATGGCTACACCTTC. This sequence encodes CASSPTVYGYTF.

This rearrangement joins TRBV29-1 to TRBJ2-1, with 11 bases aligning to TRBD2. Germline loops: CDR1 SQVTM, CDR2 ANQGSEA. CDR3 length: 12 residues. V was pared by 7 bases and J by 6 bases, with 2 bases of the junction left unmatched. The CDR3 reads CSAGTSGNEQFF. The CDR3 nucleotides read TGCAGCGCAGGGACTAGCGGCAATGAGCAGTTCTTC.